Listed here are 20 T cell receptor beta chains from one sample, sequenced in a study of T cell responses to AZD1222 COVID-19 vaccine. TCRdb's copy holds only in-frame clones and misses some; the assay was immunoSEQ multiplex PCR. This sample carries 100,000 or so clones, roughly nine tenths of them seen once, and the ten largest clones take around 2%. Here the sequenced sample was peripheral blood, taken on day 0 of AZD1222 vaccination. These TCRs come from an adult in good health.

As DNA, the CDR3 is TGTGCCATCAGTGGGACAGGGGGTTCTTACGAGCAGTACTTC. This codes for CAISGTGGSYEQYF. The V call is TRBV10-3, the J call TRBJ2-7, with 10 bases matching TRBD1. The CDR3 totals 14 residues. Trimming at V came to 4 bases and at J to 4 bases, leaving 4 bases not matched to a gene. The germline gives CDR1 ENHRY, CDR2 SYGVKD.

CDR3 coding DNA: TGCGCCAGCAGCCAAGAGGCGCGTCCGAACTATGGCTACACCTTC. Amino acids: CASSQEARPNYGYTF. This chain connects TRBV4-1 to TRBJ1-2; D gene ambiguous. This CDR3 has 15 amino acids. The germline V and J ends were trimmed by 0 bases and 2 bases, with 10 bases remaining between them. Germline V gene data show CDR1 as MGHRA and CDR2 as YSYEKL.

This clone was observed a handful of times. The CDR3 spells CASSPYGGNEQFF. CDR3 nucleotides: TGTGCCAGCAGCCCCTATGGGGGCAATGAGCAGTTCTTC. V usage is TRBV14 and J usage is TRBJ2-1; D could derive from TRBD1 or TRBD2 (5 bases each). With 4 bases removed from V and 6 bases from J, the gap between germline ends came to 10 bases. The CDR3 spans 13 residues. Germline V gene data show CDR1 as SGHDN and CDR2 as FVKESK.

V gene TRBV24-1 combines with J gene TRBJ2-3, with 7 bases matching TRBD2. J was trimmed by 6 bases and V by 1 base; bases with no gene match: 6. Germline CDR1 reads KGHDR; CDR2 reads SFDVKD. The CDR3 totals 15 residues. CDR3 loop: CATSDFGGRVDTQYF. The DNA for the CDR3 is TGTGCCACCAGTGATTTCGGAGGGAGGGTCGATACGCAGTATTTT.

The chain carries TRBV29-1 and TRBJ2-7; D tentatively reads TRBD1 or TRBD2 (7 bases each). Germline CDR1 is SQVTM and CDR2 is ANQGSEA. The CDR3 totals 14 residues. Trimming shortened V by 1 base and J by 5 bases, and 15 bases separated the two germline ends. CDR3 coding DNA: TGCAGCGTTGAAGGGGGCAGGGGGGGAGACGAGCAGTACTTC. Translating it yields CSVEGGRGGDEQYF.

The chain joins TRBV30 to TRBJ2-1, with D uncertain. Trimming took 5 bases from V and 8 from J, leaving 25 bases between them. Per germline, CDR1 GTSNPN and CDR2 SVGIG (reference sequence). This CDR3 is 16 amino acids long. CDR3 amino acids: CAWQVRETRKAYEQFF. The CDR3 nucleotides are TGTGCCTGGCAAGTTCGAGAGACGCGAAAGGCCTATGAGCAGTTCTTC. Full variable domain (rest looked up from reference TRBV30 and TRBJ2-1): SQTIHQWPATLVQPVGSPLSLECTVEGTSNPNLYWYRQAAGRGLQLLFYSVGIGQISSEVPQNLSASRPQDRQFILSSKKLLLSDSGFYLCAWQVRETRKAYEQFFGPGTRLTVL.

The chain employs TRBV7-2 and TRBJ2-7; no reliable D call. This CDR3 region has 16 residues. Germline lookup yields CDR1 SGHTA and CDR2 FQGNSA. V was shortened by 0 bases and J by 2 bases, with 14 bases between the two germline ends. The CDR3 here is CASSLAPWRSAYEQYF. As DNA, the CDR3 is TGTGCCAGCAGCTTAGCGCCCTGGCGGTCGGCCTACGAGCAGTACTTC.

The chain joins TRBV28 to TRBJ2-5, with 11 bases that match TRBD2. With V trimmed by 6 bases and J by 3 bases, 6 bases remained unmatched. The CDR3 spans 15 residues. Germline CDR1 is MDHEN and CDR2 is SYDVKM. The CDR3 spells CASSLPGLAEETQYF. CDR3 DNA sequence: TGTGCCAGCAGCCTACCGGGACTAGCGGAAGAGACCCAGTACTTC.

The chain has TRBV7-2 and TRBJ2-7, with no clear D. This CDR3 region has 11 residues. Trimming shortened V by 1 base and J by 6 bases, and 4 bases separated the two germline ends. Per germline, CDR1 SGHTA and CDR2 FQGNSA. CDR3 protein: CASSLVSEQYF. The CDR3 coding sequence is TGTGCCAGCAGCTTAGTTAGCGAGCAGTACTTC.

The J gene is TRBJ1-3, the V gene TRBV12-2. TRBV12-2 is a known pseudogene. This CDR3 comprises 13 residues. The CDR3 region is CASRPRDGNTIYF. The CDR3 bases are TGTGCAAGTCGCCCGCGGGACGGAAACACCATATATTTT.

This rearrangement joins TRBV5-4 to TRBJ2-1; D gene ambiguous. The CDR3 consists of 14 residues. V gave up 4 bases and J gave up 7 bases, with 15 bases separating them. Germline V gives CDR1 SGHNT, CDR2 YYREEE (reference sequence). This chain's CDR3 is CASSPDAIRNEQFF. DNA of the CDR3: TGTGCCAGCAGCCCTGACGCGATTAGGAATGAGCAGTTCTTC.

This clone was seen once. This chain uses TRBV2 with TRBJ1-5; the D is unclear. V dropped 2 bases and J dropped 4 bases, with 12 bases sitting between them. This CDR3 has 15 residues. Germline loops: CDR1 SNHLY, CDR2 FYNNEI. In DNA, the CDR3 is TGTGCCAGCAGTGAATTTGAAGGGAGGAATCAGCCCCAGCATTTT. Protein: CASSEFEGRNQPQHF.

The genes are TRBV10-1 and TRBJ2-2, with a possible D match to TRBD1 (6 bases). Trimming shortened V by 3 bases and J by 4 bases, and 15 bases separated the two germline ends. The CDR3 is made up of 16 amino acids. The germline gives CDR1 WNHNN, CDR2 SYGVQD (reference sequence). The CDR3 spells CASSDRLQGPTGELFF. The DNA of the CDR3 is TGCGCCAGCAGTGACCGGCTACAGGGCCCCACCGGGGAGCTGTTTTTT.

The rearrangement links TRBV28 to TRBJ2-3; 7 bases are a match to TRBD2. Germline V gene data show CDR1 as MDHEN and CDR2 as SYDVKM. V dropped 7 bases and J dropped 8; count of bases not matched to a gene: 9. CDR3 length: 13 residues. This CDR3 reads CASTWGGVGTQYF. For the CDR3, the DNA is TGTGCCAGCACCTGGGGGGGAGTCGGTACGCAGTATTTT.

This clone showed up just once. The chain recombines TRBV4-2 with TRBJ1-1; D is ambiguous. The germline V and J ends were trimmed by 6 bases and 0 bases, with 17 bases remaining between them. Looked up from germline, CDR1 is LGHNA and CDR2 is YNFKEQ. The CDR3 is made up of 16 amino acids. CDR3 nucleotide sequence: TGTGCCAGCAGGGATCAGGAGATGGGGATGAACACTGAAGCTTTCTTT. Protein product: CASRDQEMGMNTEAFF.

This sequence joins TRBV5-6 and TRBJ1-2; D gene ambiguous. This CDR3 is 11 amino acids long. CDR1 is SGHDT and CDR2 is YYEEEE in the germline V gene. The germline V and J ends were trimmed by 4 bases and 6 bases, with 7 bases remaining between them. The CDR3 bases are TGTGCCAGCAGCCTAAGACATGGCTACACCTTC. Translating gives CASSLRHGYTF.

The rearrangement uses TRBV19 and TRBJ2-7; 8 bases align to TRBD2. CDR1 LNHDA and CDR2 SQIVND come from the germline V gene (reference sequence). V lost 2 bases to trimming and J lost 3 bases; unmatched junction nucleotides: 6. CDR3 length: 15 residues. CDR3: CASSISDSGSYEQYF. The CDR3 DNA sequence: TGTGCCAGTAGTATATCTGACAGCGGGAGCTACGAGCAGTACTTC.

V is TRBV28 and J is TRBJ2-1, with TRBD1 matching over 10 bases. Per germline, CDR1 MDHEN and CDR2 SYDVKM. V trimming: 6 bases; J trimming: 2 bases; junction bases outside the gene matches: 4. The CDR3 runs to 15 residues. This CDR3 is CASSRGQGAYNEQFF. In DNA, the CDR3 is TGTGCCAGCAGCCGCGGACAGGGGGCCTACAATGAGCAGTTCTTC. The whole variable domain, filled in from reference TRBV28 and TRBJ2-1, reads DVKVTQSSRYLVKRTGEKVFLECVQDMDHENMFWYRQDPGLGLRLIYFSYDVKMKEKGDIPEGYSVSREKKERFSLILESASTNQTSMYLCASSRGQGAYNEQFFGPGTRLTVL.

The V gene is TRBV6-5, the J gene TRBJ2-3; possibly TRBD1 for D (5 bases). The CDR3 extends over 14 amino acids. Germline CDR1 is MNHEY and CDR2 is SVGAGI. V lost 2 bases, J lost 4 bases, and 10 bases lay in between. The CDR3 region has the DNA TGTGCCAGCAGTTACCTGCTGGGGCCAGATACGCAGTATTTT. This codes for CASSYLLGPDTQYF.

The chain is built from TRBV7-9 and TRBJ2-1; TRBD2 matches 12 bases. The germline V gene encodes CDR1 SEHNR and CDR2 FQNEAQ (reference sequence). V gave up 5 bases and J gave up 6 bases; unmatched junction bases: 8. CDR3 length equals 16 residues. The CDR3 here is CASSPPTSGRANEQFF. The CDR3 nucleotides are TGTGCCAGCAGCCCCCCGACTAGCGGGAGAGCCAATGAGCAGTTCTTC.